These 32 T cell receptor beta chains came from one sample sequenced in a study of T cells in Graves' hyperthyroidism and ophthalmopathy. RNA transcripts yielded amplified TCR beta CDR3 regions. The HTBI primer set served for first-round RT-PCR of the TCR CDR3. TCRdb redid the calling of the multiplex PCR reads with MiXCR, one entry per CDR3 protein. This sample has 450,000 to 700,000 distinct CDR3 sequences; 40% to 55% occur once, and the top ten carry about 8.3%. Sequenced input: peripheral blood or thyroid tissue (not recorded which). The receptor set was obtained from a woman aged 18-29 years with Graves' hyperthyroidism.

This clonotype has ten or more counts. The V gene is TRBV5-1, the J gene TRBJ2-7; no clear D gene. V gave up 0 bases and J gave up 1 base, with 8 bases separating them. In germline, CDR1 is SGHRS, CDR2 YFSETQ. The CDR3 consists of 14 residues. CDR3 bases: TGCGCCAGCAGCTTGGTTGTGGAGTCCTACGAGCAGTACTTC. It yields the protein CASSLVVESYEQYF.

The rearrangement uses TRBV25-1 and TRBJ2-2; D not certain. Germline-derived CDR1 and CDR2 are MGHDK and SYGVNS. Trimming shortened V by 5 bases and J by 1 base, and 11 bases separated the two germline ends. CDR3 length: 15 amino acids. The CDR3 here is CASSIRPGNTGELFF. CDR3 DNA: TGTGCCAGCAGTATACGACCCGGGAACACCGGGGAGCTGTTTTTT.

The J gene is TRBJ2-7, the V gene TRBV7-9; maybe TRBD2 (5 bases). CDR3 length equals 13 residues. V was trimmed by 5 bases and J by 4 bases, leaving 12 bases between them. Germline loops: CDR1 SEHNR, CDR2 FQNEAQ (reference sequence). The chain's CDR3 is CASSHDGKYEQYF. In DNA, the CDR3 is TGTGCCAGCAGCCATGACGGGAAATACGAGCAGTACTTC.

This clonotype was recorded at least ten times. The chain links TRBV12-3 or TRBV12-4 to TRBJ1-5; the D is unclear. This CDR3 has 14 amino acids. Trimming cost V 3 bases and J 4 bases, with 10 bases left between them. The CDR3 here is CASSFLGINQPQHF. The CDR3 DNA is TGTGCCAGCAGTTTTTTGGGCATTAATCAGCCCCAGCATTTT.

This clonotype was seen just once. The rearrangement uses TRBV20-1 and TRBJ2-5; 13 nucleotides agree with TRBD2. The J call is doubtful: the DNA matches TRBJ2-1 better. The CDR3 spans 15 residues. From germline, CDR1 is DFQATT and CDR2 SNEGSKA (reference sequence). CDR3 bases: TGCAGTGCTAGAGATGGACTAGCGGGAGACAATGAGCAGTTCTTC. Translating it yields CSARDGLAGDNEQFF.

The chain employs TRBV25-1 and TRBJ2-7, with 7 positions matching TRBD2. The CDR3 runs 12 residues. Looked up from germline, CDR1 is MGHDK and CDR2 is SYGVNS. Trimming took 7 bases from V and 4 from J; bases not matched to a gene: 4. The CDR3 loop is CASTLAAYEQYF. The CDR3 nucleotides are TGTGCCAGCACCCTAGCGGCATACGAGCAGTACTTC.

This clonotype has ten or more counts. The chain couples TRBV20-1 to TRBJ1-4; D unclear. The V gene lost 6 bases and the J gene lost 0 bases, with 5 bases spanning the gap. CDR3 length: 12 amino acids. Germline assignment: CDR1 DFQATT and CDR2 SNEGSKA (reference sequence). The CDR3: CSARPTNEKLFF. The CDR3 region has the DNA TGCAGTGCCAGACCAACTAATGAAAAACTGTTTTTT.

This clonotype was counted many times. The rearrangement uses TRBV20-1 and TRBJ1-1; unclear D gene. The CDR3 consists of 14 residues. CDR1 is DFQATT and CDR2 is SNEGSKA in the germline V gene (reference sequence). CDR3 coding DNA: TGCACGCTGAAGACGGGAGGTCTGAACACTGAAGCTTTCTTT. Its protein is CTLKTGGLNTEAFF.

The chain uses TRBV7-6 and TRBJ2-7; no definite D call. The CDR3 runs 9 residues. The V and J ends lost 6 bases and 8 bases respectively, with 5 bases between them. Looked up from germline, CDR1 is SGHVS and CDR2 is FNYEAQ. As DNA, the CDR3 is TGTGCCAGCAGTGCAAAGCAGTACTTC. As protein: CASSAKQYF.

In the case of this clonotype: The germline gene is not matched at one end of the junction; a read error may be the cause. Here the CDR3 reads CASGYSGANVLSF. CDR3 nucleotide sequence: TGTGCTAGTGGCTACTCTGGGGCCAACGTCCTGTCTTTC. J is TRBJ2-6 and V is TRBV12-5; D is possibly TRBD1 (5 bases). The germline V gene has CDR1 LGHNT and CDR2 FRNRAP. The CDR3 is 13 residues long.

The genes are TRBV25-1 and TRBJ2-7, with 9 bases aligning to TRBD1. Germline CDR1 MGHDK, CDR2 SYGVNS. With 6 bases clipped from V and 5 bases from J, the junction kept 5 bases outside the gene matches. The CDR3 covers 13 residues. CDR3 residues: CASRLGQGHEQYF. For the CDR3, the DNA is TGTGCCAGCAGATTAGGACAGGGGCACGAGCAGTACTTC.

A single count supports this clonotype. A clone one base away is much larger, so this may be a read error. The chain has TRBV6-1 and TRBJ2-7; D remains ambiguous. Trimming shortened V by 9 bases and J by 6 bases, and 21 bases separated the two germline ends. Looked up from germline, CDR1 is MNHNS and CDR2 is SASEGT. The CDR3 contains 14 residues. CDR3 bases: TGTGCCAGAGAATTTACAGCGTGTCGCTGCGAGCAGTACTTC. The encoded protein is CAREFTACRCEQYF.

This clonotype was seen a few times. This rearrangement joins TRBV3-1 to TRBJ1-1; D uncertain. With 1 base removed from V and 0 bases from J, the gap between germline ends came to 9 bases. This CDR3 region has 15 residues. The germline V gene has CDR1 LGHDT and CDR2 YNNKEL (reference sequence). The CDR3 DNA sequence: TGTGCCAGCAGCCAAGGCCGACGGTTGAACACTGAAGCTTTCTTT. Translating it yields CASSQGRRLNTEAFF.

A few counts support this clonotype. CDR3 loop: CASSLVGLAGSSGANVLTF. DNA of the CDR3: TGTGCCAGCAGTTTAGTGGGTCTAGCGGGATCCTCTGGGGCCAACGTCCTGACTTTC. The V call is TRBV27, the J call TRBJ2-6; the match to TRBD2 covers 9 bases. V trimming: 2 bases; J trimming: 0 bases; junction bases outside the gene matches: 8. The length of the CDR3 is 19 residues. Germline CDR1 MNHEY, CDR2 SMNVEV (reference sequence).

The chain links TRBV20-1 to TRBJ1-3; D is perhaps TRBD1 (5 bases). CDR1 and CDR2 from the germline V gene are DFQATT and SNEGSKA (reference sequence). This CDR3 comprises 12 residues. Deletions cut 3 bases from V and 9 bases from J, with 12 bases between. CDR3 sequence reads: CSARNRGPTIYF. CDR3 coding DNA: TGCAGTGCTAGGAACCGGGGACCCACCATATATTTT.

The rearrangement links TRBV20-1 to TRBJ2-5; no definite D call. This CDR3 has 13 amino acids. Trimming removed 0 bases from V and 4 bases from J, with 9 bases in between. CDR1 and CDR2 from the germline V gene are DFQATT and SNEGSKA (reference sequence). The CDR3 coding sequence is TGCAGTGCTAGAGACCCGGTAGGAGAGACCCAGTACTTC. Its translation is CSARDPVGETQYF.

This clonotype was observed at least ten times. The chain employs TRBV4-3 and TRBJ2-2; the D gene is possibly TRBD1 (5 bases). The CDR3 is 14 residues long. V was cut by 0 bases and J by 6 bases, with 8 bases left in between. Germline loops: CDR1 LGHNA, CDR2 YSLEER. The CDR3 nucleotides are TGCGCCAGCAGCCAAGAACAGGCTGCCGGGGAGCTGTTTTTT. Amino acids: CASSQEQAAGELFF.

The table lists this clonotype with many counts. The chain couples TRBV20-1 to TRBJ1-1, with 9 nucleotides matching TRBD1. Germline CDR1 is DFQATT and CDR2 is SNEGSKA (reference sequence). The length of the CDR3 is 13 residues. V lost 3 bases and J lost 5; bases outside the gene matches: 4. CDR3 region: CSASRQGVTEAFF. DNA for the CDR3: TGCAGTGCTAGCCGACAGGGGGTAACTGAAGCTTTCTTT.

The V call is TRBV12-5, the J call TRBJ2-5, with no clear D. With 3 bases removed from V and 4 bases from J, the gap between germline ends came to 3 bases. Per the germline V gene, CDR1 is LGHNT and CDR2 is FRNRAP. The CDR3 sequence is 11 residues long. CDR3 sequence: CASGFTETQYF. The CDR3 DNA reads TGTGCTAGTGGTTTTACAGAGACCCAGTACTTC. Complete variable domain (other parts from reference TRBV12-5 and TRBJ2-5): DARVTQTPRHKVTEMGQEVTMRCQPILGHNTVFWYRQTMMQGLELLAYFRNRAPLDDSGMPKDRFSAEMPDATLATLKIQPSEPRDSAVYFCASGFTETQYFGPGTRLLVL.

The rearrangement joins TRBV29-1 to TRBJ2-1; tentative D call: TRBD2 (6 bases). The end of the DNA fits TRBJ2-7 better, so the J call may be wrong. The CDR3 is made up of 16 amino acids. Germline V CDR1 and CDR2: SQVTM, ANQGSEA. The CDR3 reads CSVERASAQSYNEQYF. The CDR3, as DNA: TGCAGCGTTGAAAGGGCTAGCGCGCAATCCTACAATGAGCAGTACTTC.

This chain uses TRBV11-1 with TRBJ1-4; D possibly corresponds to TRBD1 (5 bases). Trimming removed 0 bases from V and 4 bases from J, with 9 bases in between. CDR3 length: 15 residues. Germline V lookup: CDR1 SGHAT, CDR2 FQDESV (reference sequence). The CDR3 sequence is CASSLAPGRNEKLFF. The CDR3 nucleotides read TGTGCCAGCAGCTTAGCGCCAGGGCGTAATGAAAAACTGTTTTTT. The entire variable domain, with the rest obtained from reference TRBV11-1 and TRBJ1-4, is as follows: EAEVAQSPRYKITEKSQAVAFWCDPISGHATLYWYRQILGQGPELLVQFQDESVVDDSQLPKDRFSAERLKGVDSTLKIQPAELGDSAMYLCASSLAPGRNEKLFFGSGTQLSVL.

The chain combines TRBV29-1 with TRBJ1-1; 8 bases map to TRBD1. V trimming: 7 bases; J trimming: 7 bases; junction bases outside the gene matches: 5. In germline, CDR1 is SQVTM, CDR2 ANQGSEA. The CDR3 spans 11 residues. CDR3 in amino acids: CSAVGTGEAFF. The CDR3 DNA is TGCAGCGCCGTGGGGACAGGTGAAGCTTTCTTT. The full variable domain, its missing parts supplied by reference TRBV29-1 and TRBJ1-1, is SAVISQKPSRDICQRGTSLTIQCQVDSQVTMMFWYRQQPGQSLTLIATANQGSEATYESGFVIDKFPISRPNLTFSTLTVSNMSPEDSSIYLCSAVGTGEAFFGQGTRLTVV.

The CDR3, as DNA: TGTGCCAGCAACCACAGGGTCAACGAGCAGTACTTC. Its protein product is CASNHRVNEQYF. The chain is built from TRBV12-3 or TRBV12-4 and TRBJ2-7, with TRBD1 as a possible D gene (6 bases). The V gene lost 7 bases and the J gene lost 5 bases, with 12 bases spanning the gap. The CDR3 totals 12 residues.

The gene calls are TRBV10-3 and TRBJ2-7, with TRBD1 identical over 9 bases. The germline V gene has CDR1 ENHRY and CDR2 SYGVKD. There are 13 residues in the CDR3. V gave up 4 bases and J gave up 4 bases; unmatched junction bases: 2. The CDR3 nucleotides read TGTGCCATCAGTGGCGGACAGGGGTACGAGCAGTACTTC. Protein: CAISGGQGYEQYF.

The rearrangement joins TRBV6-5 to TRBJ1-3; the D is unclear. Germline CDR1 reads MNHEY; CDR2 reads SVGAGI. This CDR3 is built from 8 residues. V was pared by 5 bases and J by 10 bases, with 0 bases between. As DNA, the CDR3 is TGTGCCAGCAGTACCATATATTTT. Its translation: CASSTIYF.

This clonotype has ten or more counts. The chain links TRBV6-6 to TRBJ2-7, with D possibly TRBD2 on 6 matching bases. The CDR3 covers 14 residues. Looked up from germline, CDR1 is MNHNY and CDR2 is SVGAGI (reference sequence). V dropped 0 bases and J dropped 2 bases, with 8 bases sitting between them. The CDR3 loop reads CASSYSGLTYEQYF. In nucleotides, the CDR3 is TGTGCCAGCAGTTACTCGGGACTTACCTACGAGCAGTACTTC.

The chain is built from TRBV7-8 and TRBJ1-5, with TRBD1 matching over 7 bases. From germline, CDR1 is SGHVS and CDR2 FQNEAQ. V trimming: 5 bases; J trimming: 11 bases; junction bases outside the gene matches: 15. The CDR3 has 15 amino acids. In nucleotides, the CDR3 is TGTGCCAGCAGCCGAATGACAGGGTGGGTCGAGACCCAGCATTTT. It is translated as CASSRMTGWVETQHF.

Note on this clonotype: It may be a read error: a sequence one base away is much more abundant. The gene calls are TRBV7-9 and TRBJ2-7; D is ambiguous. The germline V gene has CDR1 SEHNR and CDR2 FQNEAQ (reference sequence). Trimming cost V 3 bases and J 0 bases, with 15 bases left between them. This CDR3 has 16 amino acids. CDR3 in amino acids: CASSFKPAPSSYEQYF. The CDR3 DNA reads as TGTGCCAGCAGCTTTAAACCAGCGCCGAGCTCCTACGAGCAGTACTTC.

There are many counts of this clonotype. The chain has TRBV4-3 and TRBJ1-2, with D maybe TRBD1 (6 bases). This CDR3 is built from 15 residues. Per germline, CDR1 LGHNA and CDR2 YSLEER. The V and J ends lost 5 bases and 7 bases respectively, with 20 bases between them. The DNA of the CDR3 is TGCGCCAGCAGCTTTTCGACAGGCCGCGAGGCTGGCTACACCTTC. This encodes CASSFSTGREAGYTF.

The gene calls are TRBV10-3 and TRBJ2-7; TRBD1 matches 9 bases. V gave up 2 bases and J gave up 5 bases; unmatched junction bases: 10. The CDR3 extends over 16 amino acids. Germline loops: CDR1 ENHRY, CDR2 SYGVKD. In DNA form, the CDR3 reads TGTGCCATCAGTGAGAGGTCTGGGACAGGGTACCACGAGCAGTACTTC. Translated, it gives CAISERSGTGYHEQYF.

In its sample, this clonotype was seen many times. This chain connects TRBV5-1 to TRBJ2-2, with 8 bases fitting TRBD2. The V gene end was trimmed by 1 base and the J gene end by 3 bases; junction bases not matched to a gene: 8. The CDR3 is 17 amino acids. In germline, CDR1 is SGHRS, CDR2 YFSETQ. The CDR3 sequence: CASSLPVAGRYTGELFF. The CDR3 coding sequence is TGCGCCAGCAGCTTGCCTGTAGCGGGACGCTACACCGGGGAGCTGTTTTTT.

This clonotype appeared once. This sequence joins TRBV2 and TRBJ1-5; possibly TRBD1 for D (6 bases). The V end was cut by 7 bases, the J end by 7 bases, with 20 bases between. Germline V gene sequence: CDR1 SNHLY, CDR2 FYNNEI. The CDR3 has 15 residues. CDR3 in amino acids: CASMASPGGDQPQHF. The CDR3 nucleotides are TGTGCCAGCATGGCCTCTCCCGGGGGCGACCAGCCCCAGCATTTT.